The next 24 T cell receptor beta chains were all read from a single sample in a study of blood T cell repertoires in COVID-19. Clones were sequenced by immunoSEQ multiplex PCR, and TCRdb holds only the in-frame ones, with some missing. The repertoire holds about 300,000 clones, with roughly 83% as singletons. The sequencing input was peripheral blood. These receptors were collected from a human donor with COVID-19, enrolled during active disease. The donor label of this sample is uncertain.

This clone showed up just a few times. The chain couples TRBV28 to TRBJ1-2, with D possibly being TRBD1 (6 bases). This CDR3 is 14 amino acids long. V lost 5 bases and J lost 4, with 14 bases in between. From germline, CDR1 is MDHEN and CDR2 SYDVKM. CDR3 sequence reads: CASSPPGTTYGYTF. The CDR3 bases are TGTGCCAGCAGTCCTCCAGGGACAACCTATGGCTACACCTTC.

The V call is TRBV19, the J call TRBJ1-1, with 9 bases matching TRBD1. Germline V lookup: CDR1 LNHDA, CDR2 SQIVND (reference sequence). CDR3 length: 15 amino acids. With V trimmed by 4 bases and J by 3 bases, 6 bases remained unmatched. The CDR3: CASSTGTGLDTEAFF. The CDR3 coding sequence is TGTGCCAGTAGTACCGGGACAGGGTTGGACACTGAAGCTTTCTTT.

CDR3 bases: TGTGCCAGCAGTTTAGGACAGGGGCAGAACACTGAAGCTTTCTTT. Its protein product is CASSLGQGQNTEAFF. This chain joins TRBV25-1 and TRBJ1-1, with 9 nucleotides matching TRBD1. The V and J ends lost 5 bases and 1 base, in that order; junction bases with no gene match: 5. The germline V gene has CDR1 MGHDK and CDR2 SYGVNS. This CDR3 region has 15 residues.

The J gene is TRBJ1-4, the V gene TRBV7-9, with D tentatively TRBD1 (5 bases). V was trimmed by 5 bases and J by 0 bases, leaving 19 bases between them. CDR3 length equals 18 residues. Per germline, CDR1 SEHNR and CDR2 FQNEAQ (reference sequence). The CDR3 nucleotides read TGTGCCAGCAGCCCCTCGGGGGGGTACCCGACAACTAATGAAAAACTGTTTTTT. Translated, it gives CASSPSGGYPTTNEKLFF.

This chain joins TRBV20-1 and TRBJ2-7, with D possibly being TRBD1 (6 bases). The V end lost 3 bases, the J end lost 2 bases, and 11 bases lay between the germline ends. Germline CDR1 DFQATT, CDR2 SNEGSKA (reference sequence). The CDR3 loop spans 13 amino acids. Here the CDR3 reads CSASQQGTYEQYF. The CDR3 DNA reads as TGCAGTGCTAGTCAACAGGGAACCTACGAGCAGTACTTC.

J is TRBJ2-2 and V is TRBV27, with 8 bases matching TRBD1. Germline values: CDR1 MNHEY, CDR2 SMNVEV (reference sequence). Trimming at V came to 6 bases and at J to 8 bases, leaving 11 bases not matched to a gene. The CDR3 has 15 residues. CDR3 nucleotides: TGTGCCAGCAGGGACCGGACAGGGCGTACGGGGGAGCTGTTTTTT. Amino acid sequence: CASRDRTGRTGELFF.

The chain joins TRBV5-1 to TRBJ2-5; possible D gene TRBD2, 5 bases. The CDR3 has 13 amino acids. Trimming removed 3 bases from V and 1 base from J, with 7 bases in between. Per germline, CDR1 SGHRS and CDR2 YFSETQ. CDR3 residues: CASSSGTQETQYF. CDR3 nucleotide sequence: TGCGCCAGCAGCTCGGGAACCCAAGAGACCCAGTACTTC.

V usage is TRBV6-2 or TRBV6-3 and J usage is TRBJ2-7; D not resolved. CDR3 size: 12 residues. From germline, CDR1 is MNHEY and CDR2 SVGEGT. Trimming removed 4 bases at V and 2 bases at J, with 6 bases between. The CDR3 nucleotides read TGTGCCAGCAGTTCCGTAACCTACGAGCAGTACTTC. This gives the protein CASSSVTYEQYF.

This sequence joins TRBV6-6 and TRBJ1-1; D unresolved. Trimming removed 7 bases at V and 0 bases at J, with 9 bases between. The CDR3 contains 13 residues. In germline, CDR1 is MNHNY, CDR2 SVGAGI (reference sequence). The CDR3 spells CASTLQVNTEAFF. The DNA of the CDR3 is TGTGCCAGCACCCTTCAGGTGAACACTGAAGCTTTCTTT.

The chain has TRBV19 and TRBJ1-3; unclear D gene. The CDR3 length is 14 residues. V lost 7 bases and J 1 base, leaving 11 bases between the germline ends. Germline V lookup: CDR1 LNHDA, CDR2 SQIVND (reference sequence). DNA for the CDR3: TGTGCCAGTAAATCCGGGTTTTCTGGAAACACCATATATTTT. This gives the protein CASKSGFSGNTIYF.

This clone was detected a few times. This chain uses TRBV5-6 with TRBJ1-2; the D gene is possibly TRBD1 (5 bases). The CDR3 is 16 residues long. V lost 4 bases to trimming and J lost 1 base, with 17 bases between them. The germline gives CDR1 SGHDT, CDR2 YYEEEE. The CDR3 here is CASSPGRGWSNYGYTF. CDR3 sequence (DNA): TGTGCCAGCAGCCCCGGGAGGGGCTGGAGTAACTATGGCTACACCTTC. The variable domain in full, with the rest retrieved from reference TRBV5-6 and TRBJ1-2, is DAGVTQSPTHLIKTRGQQVTLRCSPKSGHDTVSWYQQALGQGPQFIFQYYEEEERQRGNFPDRFSGHQFPNYSSELNVNALLLGDSALYLCASSPGRGWSNYGYTFGSGTRLTVV.

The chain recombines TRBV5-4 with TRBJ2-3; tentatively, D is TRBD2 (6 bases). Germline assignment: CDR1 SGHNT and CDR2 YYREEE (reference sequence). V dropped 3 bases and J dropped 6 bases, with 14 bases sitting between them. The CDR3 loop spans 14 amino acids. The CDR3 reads CASSSGTGADTQYF. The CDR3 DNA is TGTGCCAGCAGCTCCGGGACTGGGGCGGATACGCAGTATTTT.

CDR3: CSVGGTGSAGELFF. The CDR3 bases are TGCAGCGTTGGAGGGACAGGGTCGGCCGGGGAGCTGTTTTTT. The rearrangement joins TRBV29-1 to TRBJ2-2; 9 bases match TRBD1. Germline loops: CDR1 SQVTM, CDR2 ANQGSEA. The junction had 6 bases not matched to a gene; V was cut back by 4 bases and J by 6 bases. The CDR3 runs 14 residues.

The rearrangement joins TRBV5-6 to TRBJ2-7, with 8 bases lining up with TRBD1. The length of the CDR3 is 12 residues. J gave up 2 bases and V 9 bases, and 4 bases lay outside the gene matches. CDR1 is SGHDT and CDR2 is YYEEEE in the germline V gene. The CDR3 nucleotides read TGTGCCACAGGACAGGGCGCCTACGAGCAGTACTTC. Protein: CATGQGAYEQYF.

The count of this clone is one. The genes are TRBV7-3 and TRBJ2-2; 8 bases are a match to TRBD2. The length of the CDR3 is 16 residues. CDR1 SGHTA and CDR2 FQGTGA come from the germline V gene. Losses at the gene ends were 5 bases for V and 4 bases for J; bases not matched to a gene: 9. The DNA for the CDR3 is TGTGCCAGCAGCCCTCGACTCGGGGGGGCCACCGGGGAGCTGTTTTTT. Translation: CASSPRLGGATGELFF.

The CDR3 DNA reads as TGTGCCAGCAGCTTAGCCCGGCAGGGGTCCAGCGGCTACACCTTC. Its translation: CASSLARQGSSGYTF. This rearrangement joins TRBV7-2 to TRBJ1-2; possible D gene TRBD1, 6 bases. This CDR3 has 15 amino acids. Germline values: CDR1 SGHTA, CDR2 FQGNSA. Trimming left V 0 bases short and J 8 bases short, with 16 bases between.

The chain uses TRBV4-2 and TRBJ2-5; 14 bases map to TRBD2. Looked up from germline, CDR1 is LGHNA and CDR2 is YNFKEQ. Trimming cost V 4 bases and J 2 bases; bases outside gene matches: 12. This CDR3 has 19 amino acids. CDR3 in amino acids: CASSPRPGLAGDGQETQYF. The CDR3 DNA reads TGTGCCAGCAGCCCTCGCCCGGGACTAGCGGGAGATGGGCAAGAGACCCAGTACTTC.

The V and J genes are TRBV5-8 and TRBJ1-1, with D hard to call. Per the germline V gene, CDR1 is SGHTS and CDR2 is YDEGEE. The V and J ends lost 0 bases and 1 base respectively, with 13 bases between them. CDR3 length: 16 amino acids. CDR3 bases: TGTGCCAGCAGCTTGGATAGTGGAGTTTCGAACACTGAAGCTTTCTTT. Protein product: CASSLDSGVSNTEAFF.

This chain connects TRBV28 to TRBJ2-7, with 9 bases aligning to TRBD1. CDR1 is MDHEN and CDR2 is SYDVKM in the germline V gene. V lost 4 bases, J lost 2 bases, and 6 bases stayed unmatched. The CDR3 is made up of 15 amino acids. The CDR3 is CASSYGGTGTYEQYF. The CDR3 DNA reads TGTGCCAGCAGTTATGGAGGGACAGGGACCTACGAGCAGTACTTC.

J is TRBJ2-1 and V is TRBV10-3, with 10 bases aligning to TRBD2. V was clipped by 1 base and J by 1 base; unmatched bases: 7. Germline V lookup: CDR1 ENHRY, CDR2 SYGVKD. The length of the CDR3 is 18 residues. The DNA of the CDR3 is TGTGCCATCAGTGAGTACTCTAGCGGGGGCCCATCCTACAATGAGCAGTTCTTC. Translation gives CAISEYSSGGPSYNEQFF.

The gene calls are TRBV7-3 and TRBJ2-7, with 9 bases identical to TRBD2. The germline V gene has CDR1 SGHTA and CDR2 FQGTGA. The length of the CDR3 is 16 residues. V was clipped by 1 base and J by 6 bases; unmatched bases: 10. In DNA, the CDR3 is TGTGCCAGCAGCTTAATGGGTCAGGGAGCGGGAGGCGAGCAGTACTTC. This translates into CASSLMGQGAGGEQYF.

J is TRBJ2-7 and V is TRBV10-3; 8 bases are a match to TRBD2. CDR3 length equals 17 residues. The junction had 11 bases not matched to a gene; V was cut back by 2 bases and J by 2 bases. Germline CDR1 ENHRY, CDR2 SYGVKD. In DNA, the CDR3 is TGTGCCATCAGTGAGGATATGGGCGGGAGGAACCCCTACGAGCAGTACTTC. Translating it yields CAISEDMGGRNPYEQYF.

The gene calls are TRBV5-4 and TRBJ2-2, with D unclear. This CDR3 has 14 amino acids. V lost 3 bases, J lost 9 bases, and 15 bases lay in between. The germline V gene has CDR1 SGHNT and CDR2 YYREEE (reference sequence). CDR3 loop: CASSWNSRPRELFF. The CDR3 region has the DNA TGTGCCAGCAGCTGGAACAGCCGCCCGCGGGAGCTGTTTTTT.

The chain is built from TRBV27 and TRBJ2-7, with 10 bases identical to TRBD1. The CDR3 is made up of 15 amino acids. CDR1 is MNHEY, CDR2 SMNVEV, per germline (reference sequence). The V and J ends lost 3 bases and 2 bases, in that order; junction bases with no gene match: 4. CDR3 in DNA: TGTGCCAGCAGTTTTGTCGGACAGGGGGCCTACGAGCAGTACTTC. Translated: CASSFVGQGAYEQYF.